This T cell receptor beta chain stems from a study of blood T cells in healthy people across ages. Every donor contributed about 10 milliliters of peripheral blood by blood draw. Each sample gave at least 6 million isolated PBMCs. Trimming pared 2 bases from V and 3 bases from J, leaving 21 bases between. Germline V gene lookup returns CDR1 MNHEY and CDR2 SVGAGI. This CDR3 has 18 residues. The authors ran a second PCR of roughly 6 to 12 cycles using a sample-barcoded 5' primer and a J-beta primer mix. TCRdb re-derived calls from the 5' RACE reads in MiXCR, one entry per CDR3 protein. The table lists 730,000 or so distinct CDR3 sequences, 35% to 50% of them singletons.

The material sequenced was blood. This sequence joins TRBV6-5 and TRBJ2-3; D tentatively fits TRBD1 or TRBD2 (5 bases each). The TCR comes from a man older than 75 in good health. CDR3 nucleotide sequence: TGTGCCAGCAGTTACGGGGGAGAGAGACGGACGACAACAGATACGCAGTATTTT. It yields the protein CASSYGGERRTTTDTQYF.